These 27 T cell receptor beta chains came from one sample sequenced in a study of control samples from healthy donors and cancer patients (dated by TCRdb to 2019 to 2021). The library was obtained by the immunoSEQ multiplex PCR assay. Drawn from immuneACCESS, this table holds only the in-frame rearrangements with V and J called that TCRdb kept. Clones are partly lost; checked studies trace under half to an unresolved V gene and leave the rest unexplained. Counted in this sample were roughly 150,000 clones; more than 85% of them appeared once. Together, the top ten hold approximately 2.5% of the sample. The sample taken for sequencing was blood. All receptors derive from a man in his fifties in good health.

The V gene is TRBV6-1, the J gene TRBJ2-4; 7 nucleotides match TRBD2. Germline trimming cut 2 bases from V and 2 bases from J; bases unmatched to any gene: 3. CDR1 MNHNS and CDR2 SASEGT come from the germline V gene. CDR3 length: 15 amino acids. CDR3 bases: TGTGCCAGCAGTGAATACGGGACTACCAAAAACATTCAGTACTTC. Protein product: CASSEYGTTKNIQYF.

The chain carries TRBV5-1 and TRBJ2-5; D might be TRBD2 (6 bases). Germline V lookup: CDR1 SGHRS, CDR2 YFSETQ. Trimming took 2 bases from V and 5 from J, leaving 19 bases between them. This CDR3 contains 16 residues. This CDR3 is CASSFLGDSPQETQYF. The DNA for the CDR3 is TGCGCCAGCAGCTTTCTCGGGGACTCCCCCCAGGAGACCCAGTACTTC.

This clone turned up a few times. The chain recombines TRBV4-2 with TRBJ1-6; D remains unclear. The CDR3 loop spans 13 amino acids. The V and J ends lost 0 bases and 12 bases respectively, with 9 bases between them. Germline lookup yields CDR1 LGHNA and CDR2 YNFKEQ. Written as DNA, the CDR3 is TGTGCCAGCAGCCAAGATTTTGGGATACCCCTCCACTTT. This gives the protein CASSQDFGIPLHF.

CDR3 in amino acids: CASSLEASGRGNEQFF. CDR3 nucleotide sequence: TGCGCCAGCAGCCTGGAGGCCAGCGGGAGGGGTAATGAGCAGTTCTTC. The chain couples TRBV5-1 to TRBJ2-1; TRBD2 matches 10 bases. J lost 7 bases, V lost 4 bases, and 11 bases had no gene match. CDR1 and CDR2 from the germline V gene are SGHRS and YFSETQ. The CDR3 is 16 residues long. The full variable domain, its missing parts supplied by reference TRBV5-1 and TRBJ2-1, is KAGVTQTPRYLIKTRGQQVTLSCSPISGHRSVSWYQQTPGQGLQFLFEYFSETQRNKGNFPGRFSGRQFSNSRSEMNVSTLELGDSALYLCASSLEASGRGNEQFFGPGTRLTVL.

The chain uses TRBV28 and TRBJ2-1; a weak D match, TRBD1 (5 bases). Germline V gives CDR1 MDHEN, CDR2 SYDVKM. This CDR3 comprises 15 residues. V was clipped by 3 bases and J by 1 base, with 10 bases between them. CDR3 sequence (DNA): TGTGCCAGCAGTTTTACCCCAGGGTCCTACAATGAGCAGTTCTTC. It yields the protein CASSFTPGSYNEQFF.

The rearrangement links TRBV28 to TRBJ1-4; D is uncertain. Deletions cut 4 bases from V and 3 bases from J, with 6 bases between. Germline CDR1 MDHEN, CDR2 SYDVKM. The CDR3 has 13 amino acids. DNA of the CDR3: TGTGCCAGCAGTTCCCCAGCTAATGAAAAACTGTTTTTT. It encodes CASSSPANEKLFF.

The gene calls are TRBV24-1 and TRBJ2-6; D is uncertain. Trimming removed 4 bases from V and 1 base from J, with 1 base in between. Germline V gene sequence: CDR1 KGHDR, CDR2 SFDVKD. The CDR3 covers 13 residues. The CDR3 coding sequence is TGTGCCACCAGTGAGTCTGGGGCCAACGTCCTGACTTTC. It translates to CATSESGANVLTF.

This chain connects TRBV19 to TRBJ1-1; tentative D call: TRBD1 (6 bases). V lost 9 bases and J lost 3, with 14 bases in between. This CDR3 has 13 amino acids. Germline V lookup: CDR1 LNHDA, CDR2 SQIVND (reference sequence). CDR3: CASRWDTDTEAFF. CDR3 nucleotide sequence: TGTGCCAGCCGATGGGACACCGACACTGAAGCTTTCTTT. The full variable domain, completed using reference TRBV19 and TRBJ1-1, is DGGITQSPKYLFRKEGQNVTLSCEQNLNHDAMYWYRQDPGQGLRLIYYSQIVNDFQKGDIAEGYSVSREKKESFPLTVTSAQKNPTAFYLCASRWDTDTEAFFGQGTRLTVV.

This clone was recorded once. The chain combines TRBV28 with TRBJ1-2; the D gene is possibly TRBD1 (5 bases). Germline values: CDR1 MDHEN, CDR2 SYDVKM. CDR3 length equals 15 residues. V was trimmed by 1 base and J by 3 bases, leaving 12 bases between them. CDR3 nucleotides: TGTGCCAGCAGTTTATCATCAGGGCTCGACTATGGCTACACCTTC. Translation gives CASSLSSGLDYGYTF.

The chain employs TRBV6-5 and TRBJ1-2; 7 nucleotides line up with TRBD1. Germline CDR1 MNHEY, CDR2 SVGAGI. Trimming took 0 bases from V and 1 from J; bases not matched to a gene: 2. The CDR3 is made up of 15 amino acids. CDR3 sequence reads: CASSYSAGGNYGYTF. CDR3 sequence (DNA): TGTGCCAGCAGTTACTCCGCAGGGGGTAACTATGGCTACACCTTC.

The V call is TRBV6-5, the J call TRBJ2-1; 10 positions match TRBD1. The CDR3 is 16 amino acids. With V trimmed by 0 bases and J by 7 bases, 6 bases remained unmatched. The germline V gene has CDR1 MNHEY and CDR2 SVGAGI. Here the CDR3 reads CASSYSGTGALNEQFF. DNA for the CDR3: TGTGCCAGCAGTTACTCGGGGACAGGGGCCTTAAATGAGCAGTTCTTC.

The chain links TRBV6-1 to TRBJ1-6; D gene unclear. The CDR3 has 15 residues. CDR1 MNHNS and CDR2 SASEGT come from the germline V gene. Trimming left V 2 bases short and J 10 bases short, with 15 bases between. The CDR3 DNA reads TGTGCCAGCAGTGAATCCCCGGGAGTCGGGTCACCCCTCCACTTT. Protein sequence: CASSESPGVGSPLHF.

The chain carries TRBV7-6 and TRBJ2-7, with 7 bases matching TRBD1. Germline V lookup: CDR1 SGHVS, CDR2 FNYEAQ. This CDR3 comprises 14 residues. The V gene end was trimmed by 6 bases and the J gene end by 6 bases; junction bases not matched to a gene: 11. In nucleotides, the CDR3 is TGTGCCAGCAGTCTCCTCCGACAGGGTGGCGAGCAGTACTTC. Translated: CASSLLRQGGEQYF.

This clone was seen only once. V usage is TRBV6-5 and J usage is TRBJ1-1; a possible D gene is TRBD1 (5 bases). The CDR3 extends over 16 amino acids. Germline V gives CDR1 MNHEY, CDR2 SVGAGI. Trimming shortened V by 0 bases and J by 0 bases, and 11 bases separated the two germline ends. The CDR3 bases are TGTGCCAGCAGTTACTCGAGGGGAACCCTGAACACTGAAGCTTTCTTT. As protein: CASSYSRGTLNTEAFF.

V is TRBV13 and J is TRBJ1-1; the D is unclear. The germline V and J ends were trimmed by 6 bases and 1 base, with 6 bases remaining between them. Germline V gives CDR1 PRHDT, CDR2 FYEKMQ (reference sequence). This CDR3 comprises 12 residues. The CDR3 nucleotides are TGTGCCAGCAGACCAGGGAACACTGAAGCTTTCTTT. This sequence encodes CASRPGNTEAFF. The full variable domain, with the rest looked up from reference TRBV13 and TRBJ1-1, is AAGVIQSPRHLIKEKRETATLKCYPIPRHDTVYWYQQGPGQDPQFLISFYEKMQSDKGSIPDRFSAQQFSDYHSELNMSSLELGDSALYFCASRPGNTEAFFGQGTRLTVV.

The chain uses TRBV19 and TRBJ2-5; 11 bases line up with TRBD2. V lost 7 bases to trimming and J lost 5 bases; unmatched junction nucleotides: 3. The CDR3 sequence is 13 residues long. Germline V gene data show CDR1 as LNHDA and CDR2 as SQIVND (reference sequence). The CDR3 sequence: CASKLAGVETQYF. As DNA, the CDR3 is TGTGCCAGTAAACTAGCGGGAGTTGAGACCCAGTACTTC.

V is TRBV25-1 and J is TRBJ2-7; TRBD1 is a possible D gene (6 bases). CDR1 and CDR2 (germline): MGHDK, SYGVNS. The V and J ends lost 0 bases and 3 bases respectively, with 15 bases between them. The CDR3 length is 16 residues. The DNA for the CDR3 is TGTGCCAGCAGTGAATATAAAGGACAGAAGATCTACGAGCAGTACTTC. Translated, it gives CASSEYKGQKIYEQYF.

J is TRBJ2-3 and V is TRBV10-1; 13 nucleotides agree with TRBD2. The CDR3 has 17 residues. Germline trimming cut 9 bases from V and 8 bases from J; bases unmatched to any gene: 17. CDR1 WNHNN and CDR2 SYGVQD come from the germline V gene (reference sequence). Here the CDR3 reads CASTGTSGTPPRVTQYF. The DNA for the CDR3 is TGCGCCAGTACTGGGACTAGCGGGACACCCCCTCGGGTTACGCAGTATTTT.

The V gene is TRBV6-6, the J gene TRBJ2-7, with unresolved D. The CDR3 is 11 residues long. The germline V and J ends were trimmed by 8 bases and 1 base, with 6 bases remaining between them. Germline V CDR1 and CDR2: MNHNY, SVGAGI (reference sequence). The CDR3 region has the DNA TGTGCCAGCTCTCCATCCTACGAGCAGTACTTC. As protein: CASSPSYEQYF.

CDR3 coding DNA: TGTGCCAGCAGTGAATTGCAGGGTTACTCTGGAAACACCATATATTTT. The encoded protein is CASSELQGYSGNTIYF. This rearrangement joins TRBV6-1 to TRBJ1-3; tentative D call: TRBD1 (5 bases). In germline, CDR1 is MNHNS, CDR2 SASEGT. V shed 2 bases and J shed 0 bases, with 11 bases lying between them. The CDR3 sequence is 16 residues long.

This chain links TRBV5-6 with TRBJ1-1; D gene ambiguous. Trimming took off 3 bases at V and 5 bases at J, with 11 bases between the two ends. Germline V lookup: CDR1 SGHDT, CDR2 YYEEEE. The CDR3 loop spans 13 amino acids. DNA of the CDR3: TGTGCCAGCAGCTCCCTAGCGGGAACTGAAGCTTTCTTT. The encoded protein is CASSSLAGTEAFF.

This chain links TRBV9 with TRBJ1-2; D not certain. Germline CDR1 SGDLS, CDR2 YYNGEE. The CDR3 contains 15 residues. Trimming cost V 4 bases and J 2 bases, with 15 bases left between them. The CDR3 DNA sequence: TGTGCCAGCAGCTCTAGCCCGGGATTAAACTATGGCTACACCTTC. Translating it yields CASSSSPGLNYGYTF.

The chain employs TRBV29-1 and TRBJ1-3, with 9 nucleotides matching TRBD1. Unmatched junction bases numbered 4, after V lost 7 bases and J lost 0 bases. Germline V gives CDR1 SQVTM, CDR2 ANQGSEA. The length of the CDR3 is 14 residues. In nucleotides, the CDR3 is TGCAGCGCCGGACAGGGGATCTCTGGAAACACCATATATTTT. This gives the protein CSAGQGISGNTIYF.

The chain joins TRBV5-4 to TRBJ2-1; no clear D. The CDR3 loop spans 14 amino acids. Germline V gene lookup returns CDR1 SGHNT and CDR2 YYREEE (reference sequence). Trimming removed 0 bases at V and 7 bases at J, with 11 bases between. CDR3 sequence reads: CASSLEANFNEQFF. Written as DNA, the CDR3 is TGTGCCAGCAGCTTGGAGGCCAATTTTAATGAGCAGTTCTTC.

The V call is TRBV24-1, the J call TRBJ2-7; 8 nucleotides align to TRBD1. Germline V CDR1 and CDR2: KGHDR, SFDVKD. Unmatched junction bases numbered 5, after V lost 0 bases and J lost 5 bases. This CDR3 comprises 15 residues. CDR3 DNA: TGTGCCACCAGTGATTTGAGGCAGGGGGCCAACGAGCAGTACTTC. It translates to CATSDLRQGANEQYF.

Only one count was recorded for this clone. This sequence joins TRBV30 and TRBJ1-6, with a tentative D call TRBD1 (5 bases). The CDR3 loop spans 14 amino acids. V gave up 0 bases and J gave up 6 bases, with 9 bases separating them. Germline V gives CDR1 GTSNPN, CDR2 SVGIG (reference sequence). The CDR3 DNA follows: TGTGCCTGGAGTGTACGGGGGACTAATTCACCCCTCCACTTT. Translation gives CAWSVRGTNSPLHF.

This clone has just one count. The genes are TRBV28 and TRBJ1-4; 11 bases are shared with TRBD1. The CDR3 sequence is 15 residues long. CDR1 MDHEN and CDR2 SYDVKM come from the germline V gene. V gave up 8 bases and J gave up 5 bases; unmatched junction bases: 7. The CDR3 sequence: CASRTGGLGNEKLFF. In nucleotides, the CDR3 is TGTGCCAGCCGGACAGGGGGCTTGGGGAATGAAAAACTGTTTTTT.